The clone carrying this T cell receptor beta chain was observed many times. These data originate in a study of T cells in Graves' hyperthyroidism and ophthalmopathy. It was RNA transcripts that yielded the amplified TCR beta CDR3 regions. A first-round RT-PCR of the TCR CDR3 used the HTBI primer set. MiXCR, applied by TCRdb to the multiplex PCR reads, yields one record per CDR3 protein. The sample comprises about 680,000 distinct CDR3 sequences, roughly a third of which are singletons, and around 32% rests with the top ten. The hyperthyroidism patients had all been newly diagnosed, and their disease duration was under 2 months. Their ages ranged from 18 to 65 years. Out of 10 ml of fresh peripheral blood came the PBMCs. The TCR originated in a woman aged 40 to 50 with Graves' hyperthyroidism. Sequencing input: blood.

CDR3 loop: CASSVGGGQRTDTQYF. The CDR3 DNA reads TGTGCCAGCAGTGTTGGGGGGGGACAGCGCACAGATACGCAGTATTTT. The chain couples TRBV25-1 to TRBJ2-3; D is perhaps TRBD1 or TRBD2 (7 bases each). CDR1 and CDR2 (germline): MGHDK, SYGVNS. The CDR3 spans 16 residues. V was cut by 4 bases and J by 1 base, with 15 bases left in between.